This TCR beta chain was recovered during a study of shared clonotypes between healthy human individuals. Profiling relied on immunoSEQ multiplex PCR, and the TCRdb table lists in-frame clones only, not all of them. The repertoire holds millions of clones, with over 85% as singletons. J was trimmed by 5 bases and V by 1 base; bases with no gene match: 14. CDR3 length: 19 residues. The V gene's germline CDR1 is SGHAT and CDR2 FQNNGV. The sequence was obtained from a man younger than 30 in good health. The sequenced material came from naive CD4+ T cells sorted from blood. Subset given: CD45RA+ positively selected. The chain is built from TRBV11-2 and TRBJ2-5; 12 nucleotides agree with TRBD2. The CDR3 here is CASSLAPASGRAIVETQYF. In DNA form, the CDR3 reads TGTGCCAGCAGCTTAGCTCCGGCTAGCGGGAGGGCCATCGTGGAGACCCAGTACTTC.